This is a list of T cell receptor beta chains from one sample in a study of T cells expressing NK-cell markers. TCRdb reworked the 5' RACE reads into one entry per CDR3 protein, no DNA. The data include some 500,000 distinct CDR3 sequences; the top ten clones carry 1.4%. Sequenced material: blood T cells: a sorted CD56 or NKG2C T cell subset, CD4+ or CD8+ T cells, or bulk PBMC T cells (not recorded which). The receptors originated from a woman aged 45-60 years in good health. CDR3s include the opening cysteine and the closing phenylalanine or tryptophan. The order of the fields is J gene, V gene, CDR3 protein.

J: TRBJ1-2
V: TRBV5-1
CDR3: CASSLGVTGKSNYGYTF

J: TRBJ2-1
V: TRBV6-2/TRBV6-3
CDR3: CASSPPTLGQFF

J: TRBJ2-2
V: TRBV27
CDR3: CASSLFAGELFF

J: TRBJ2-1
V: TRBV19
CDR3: CASSSGLQFRSYNEQFF

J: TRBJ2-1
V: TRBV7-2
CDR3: CASSLVGTGDSYNEQFF

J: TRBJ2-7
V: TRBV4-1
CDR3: CASSRVTSSGNSYEQYF

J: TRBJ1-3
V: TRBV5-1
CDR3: CASSERVQGGNTIYF

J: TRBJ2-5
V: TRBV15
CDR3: CATSRGTASAGAQYF

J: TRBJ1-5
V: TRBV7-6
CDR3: CASSHGAQEPQHF

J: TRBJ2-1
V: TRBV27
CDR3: CASSLSHFQVGEQFF

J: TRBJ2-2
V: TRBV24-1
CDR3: CATSSSGRTGELFF

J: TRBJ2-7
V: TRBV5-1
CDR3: CASSLTVSVYEQYF

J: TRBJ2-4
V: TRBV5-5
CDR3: CASSPTTGVDIQYF

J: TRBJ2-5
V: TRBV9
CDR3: CASSVTTTSGEQETQYF

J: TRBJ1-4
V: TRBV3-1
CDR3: CASSQLDGGNEKLFF

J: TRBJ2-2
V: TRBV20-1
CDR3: CSARIRGLPTGELFF

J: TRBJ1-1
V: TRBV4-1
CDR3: CASSQDQWAEAFF

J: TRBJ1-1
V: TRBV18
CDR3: CASSLLGVNTEAFF

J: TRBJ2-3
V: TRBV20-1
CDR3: CSASSRGADTQYF

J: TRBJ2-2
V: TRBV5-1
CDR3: CASTGSVTGELFF

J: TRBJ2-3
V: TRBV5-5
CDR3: CASSPLAPTSTDTQYF

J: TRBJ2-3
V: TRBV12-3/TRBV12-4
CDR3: CASSFSGEEDTQYF

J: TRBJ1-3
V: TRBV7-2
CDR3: CASSIPVRNTIYF

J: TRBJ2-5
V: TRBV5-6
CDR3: CASSFGLAAQETQYF

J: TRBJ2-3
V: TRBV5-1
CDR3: CASSWALASTDTQYF

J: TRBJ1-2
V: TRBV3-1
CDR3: CASSRRRGNYTF

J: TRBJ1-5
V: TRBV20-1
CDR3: CSASGSSDQPQHF

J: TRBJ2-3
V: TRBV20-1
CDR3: CSARDLREVYTDTQYF

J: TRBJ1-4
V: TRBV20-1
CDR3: CSARDPQIGEKLFF

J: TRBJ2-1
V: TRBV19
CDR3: CASSRSGRAYNEQFF

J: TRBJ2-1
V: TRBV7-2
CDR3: CASSLEGLPSDEQFF

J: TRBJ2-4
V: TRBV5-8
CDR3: CASSLGAAKNIQYF

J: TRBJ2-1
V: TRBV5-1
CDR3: CASSLLSRDEQFF

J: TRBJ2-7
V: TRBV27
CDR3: CASSRRLAFYEQYF

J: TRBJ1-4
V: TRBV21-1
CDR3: CASSKVMAGNEKLFF

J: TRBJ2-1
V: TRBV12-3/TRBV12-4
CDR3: CASRGNRGLYNEQFF

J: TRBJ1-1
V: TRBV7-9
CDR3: CASISQASAQAFF

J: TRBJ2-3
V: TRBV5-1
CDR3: CASSHQRTSTDTQYF

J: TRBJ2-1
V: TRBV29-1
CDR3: CSAASGLSSYNEQFF

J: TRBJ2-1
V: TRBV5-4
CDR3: CASSLLEREVKQFF

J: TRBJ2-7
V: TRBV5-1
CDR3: CASSLGWTRREQYF